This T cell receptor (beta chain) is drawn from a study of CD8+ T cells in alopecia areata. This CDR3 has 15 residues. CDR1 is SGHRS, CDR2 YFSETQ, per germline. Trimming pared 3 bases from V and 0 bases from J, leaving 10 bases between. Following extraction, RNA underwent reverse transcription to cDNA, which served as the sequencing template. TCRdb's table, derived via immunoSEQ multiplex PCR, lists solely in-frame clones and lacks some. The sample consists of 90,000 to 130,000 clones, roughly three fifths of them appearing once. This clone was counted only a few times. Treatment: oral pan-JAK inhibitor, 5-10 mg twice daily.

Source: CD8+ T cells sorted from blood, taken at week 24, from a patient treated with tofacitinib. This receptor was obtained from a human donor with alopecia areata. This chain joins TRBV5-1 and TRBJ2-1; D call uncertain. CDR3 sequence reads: CASSSPQSSYNEQFF. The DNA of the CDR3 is TGCGCCAGCAGCTCCCCGCAGTCCTCCTACAATGAGCAGTTCTTC.